This is a list of T cell receptor beta chains from one sample in a study of T-cell reconstitution after alpha-beta-depleted transplantation in children. TCRdb re-derived calls from the PCR reads in MiXCR, one entry per CDR3 protein. The sample yields about 70,000 distinct CDR3 sequences, under 13% seen once. The starting material was PBMCs, obtained before TCRalphabeta/CD19-depleted stem cell transplant. All receptors come from a boy younger than 18 with acute myeloid leukemia, due to receive a stem cell transplant. CDR3s include the opening cysteine and the closing phenylalanine or tryptophan. A D gene is named only where the DNA matches it firmly. Expanded clones are given a class, and other clones once, few, many or no size at all.

D gene	J gene	V gene	clone size	CDR3 protein	CDR3 DNA
TRBD1	TRBJ2-1	TRBV28	NA	CASSLLDRLYNEQFF	TGTGCCAGCAGTTTACTGGACAGGTTATACAATGAGCAGTTCTTC
NA	TRBJ2-2	TRBV11-2	many	CASSLLGGHNTGELFF	TGTGCCAGCAGCTTACTGGGAGGACACAACACCGGGGAGCTGTTTTTT
TRBD1	TRBJ1-4	TRBV7-2	many	CASSLEAGGLEKLFF	TGTGCCAGCAGCTTAGAAGCAGGGGGGTTGGAAAAACTGTTTTTT
NA	TRBJ2-5	TRBV12-3/TRBV12-4	NA	CASSRGGAVETQYF	TGTGCCAGCAGCCGAGGGGGTGCGGTTGAGACCCAGTACTTC
NA	TRBJ2-5	TRBV27	many	CASSLGSTQETQYF	TGTGCCAGCAGTTTGGGTAGCACCCAAGAGACCCAGTACTTC
NA	TRBJ2-2	TRBV15	many	CATSATPRNTGELFF	TGTGCCACCAGCGCCACCCCGCGTAACACCGGGGAGCTGTTTTTT
NA	TRBJ2-7	TRBV27	many	CASSLDRDGGSYEQYF	TGTGCCAGCAGTTTAGACCGGGACGGAGGCTCCTACGAGCAGTACTTC
TRBD2	TRBJ2-2	TRBV12-3/TRBV12-4	many	CASSLVTSGNTGELFF	TGTGCCAGCAGTTTAGTGACTAGCGGGAACACCGGGGAGCTGTTTTTT
TRBD2	TRBJ2-3	TRBV9	few	CASGGGSNTQYF	TGTGCCAGCGGGGGGGGTTCAAATACGCAGTATTTT
NA	TRBJ2-3	TRBV20-1	many	CSAMVGFTDTQYF	TGCAGTGCTATGGTCGGTTTCACAGATACGCAGTATTTT
NA	TRBJ2-5	TRBV5-1	many	CASLPGRGAQETQYF	TGCGCCAGCTTACCCGGCCGGGGGGCGCAGGAGACCCAGTACTTC
NA	TRBJ2-5	TRBV7-8	many	CASSLFVETQYF	TGTGCCAGCAGCTTATTTGTAGAGACCCAGTACTTC
NA	TRBJ2-5	TRBV11-2	many	CASSIGETQYF	TGTGCCAGCAGCATAGGAGAGACCCAGTACTTC
NA	TRBJ2-3	TRBV7-8	NA	CASSLVPRLNTDTQYF	TGTGCCAGCAGCTTAGTCCCCAGACTAAACACAGATACGCAGTATTTT
TRBD2	TRBJ2-3	TRBV7-9	many	CASSLSPGGGTDTQYF	TGTGCCAGCAGCCTAAGTCCGGGAGGTGGGACAGATACGCAGTATTTT
NA	TRBJ1-5	TRBV7-8	many	CASSFNNQPQHF	TGTGCCAGCAGCTTCAACAATCAGCCCCAGCATTTT
NA	TRBJ2-1	TRBV7-8	many	CASSSGEQFF	TGTGCCAGCAGCTCGGGGGAGCAGTTCTTC
NA	TRBJ1-6	TRBV10-1	many	CASRDDYNSPLHF	TGCGCCAGCAGGGACGACTATAATTCACCCCTCCACTTT
NA	TRBJ2-3	TRBV7-3	NA	CASSLSGKRTDTQYF	TGTGCCAGCAGCTTAAGTGGGAAAAGAACAGATACGCAGTATTTT
TRBD2	TRBJ2-5	TRBV4-2	few	CASSQEAGGWGTQYF	TGTGCCAGCAGCCAAGAAGCGGGGGGGTGGGGGACCCAGTACTTC
NA	TRBJ1-5	TRBV7-2	many	CASSLGASSNQPQHF	TGTGCCAGCAGCTTGGGAGCCAGTAGCAATCAGCCCCAGCATTTT
NA	TRBJ2-1	TRBV6-2/TRBV6-3	many	CASRHRGGSWFF	TGTGCCAGCAGGCACAGGGGGGGGAGTTGGTTCTTC
NA	TRBJ2-2	TRBV5-4	many	CASSLDGAVSGELFF	TGTGCCAGCAGCTTGGACGGGGCTGTGTCCGGGGAGCTGTTTTTT
TRBD1	TRBJ1-2	TRBV11-2	large	CASSSPGGNYGYTF	TGTGCCAGCAGCTCTCCAGGGGGCAACTATGGCTACACCTTC
NA	TRBJ2-2	TRBV10-1	few	CASSREAGELFF	TGCGCCAGCAGTAGGGAAGCCGGGGAGCTGTTTTTT
NA	TRBJ1-6	TRBV15	many	CATSTIGPIYNSPLHF	TGTGCCACCAGCACTATCGGGCCTATCTATAATTCACCCCTCCACTTT
NA	TRBJ1-1	TRBV25-1	many	CASSEAVRSEAFF	TGTGCCAGCAGTGAAGCGGTTCGGTCTGAAGCTTTCTTT
NA	TRBJ2-7	TRBV7-9	many	CASSFRDGYEQYF	TGTGCCAGCAGCTTCCGGGACGGCTACGAGCAGTACTTC
NA	TRBJ2-1	TRBV4-1	many	CASSQEGTRNNEQFF	TGCGCCAGCAGCCAAGAGGGAACCCGTAACAATGAGCAGTTCTTC
NA	TRBJ2-7	TRBV15	many	CATSTLPGGHPSASYEQYF	TGTGCCACCAGCACTTTACCCGGGGGACACCCTTCAGCATCCTACGAGCAGTACTTC
TRBD2	TRBJ2-1	TRBV11-2	many	CASSLRASGGADSFF	TGTGCCAGCAGCTTAAGGGCTAGCGGGGGGGCCGATTCATTCTTC
NA	TRBJ2-3	TRBV7-6	many	CASSRVGDTQYF	TGTGCCAGCAGCCGGGTGGGGGATACGCAGTATTTT
NA	TRBJ1-1	TRBV20-1	NA	CSARALATGNTEAFF	TGCAGTGCTAGAGCCTTAGCAACAGGGAACACTGAAGCTTTCTTT
NA	TRBJ2-7	TRBV6-1	many	CASRGNTGNYEQYF	TGTGCCAGCAGGGGGAATACTGGGAACTACGAGCAGTACTTC
NA	TRBJ2-3	TRBV3-1	many	CASSQVGGPQITDTQYF	TGTGCCAGCAGCCAAGTGGGCGGGCCCCAGATTACAGATACGCAGTATTTT
NA	TRBJ2-2	TRBV12-3/TRBV12-4	many	CASSLLVVAELFF	TGTGCCAGCAGTTTGTTAGTCGTCGCGGAGCTGTTTTTT
TRBD1	TRBJ1-1	TRBV12-3/TRBV12-4	NA	CASSSPGTANTEAFF	TGTGCCAGCAGTTCCCCCGGGACAGCGAACACTGAAGCTTTCTTT
NA	TRBJ1-2	TRBV6-6	NA	CASKSRLYGYTF	TGTGCCAGCAAAAGCAGGCTGTATGGCTACACCTTC
TRBD2	TRBJ2-7	TRBV6-2/TRBV6-3	many	CASTSGAGEQYF	TGTGCCAGCACGAGTGGAGCGGGAGAGCAGTACTTC
TRBD1	TRBJ1-1	TRBV7-9	many	CASSFLTGGGTEAFF	TGTGCCAGCAGCTTCCTGACAGGGGGCGGCACTGAAGCTTTCTTT
NA	TRBJ1-6	TRBV12-3/TRBV12-4	many	CASSPQTVSNSPLHF	TGTGCCAGCAGTCCCCAGACCGTTTCTAATTCACCCCTCCACTTT
TRBD2	TRBJ2-2	TRBV3-1	many	CASSPTGLDIGGELFF	TGTGCCAGCAGCCCAACGGGACTAGACATAGGCGGGGAGCTGTTTTTT
NA	TRBJ1-1	TRBV25-1	many	CASSGWTESTEAFF	TGTGCCAGCAGTGGGTGGACAGAGAGCACTGAAGCTTTCTTT
NA	TRBJ2-1	TRBV27	many	CASSTYTRPGEQFF	TGTGCCAGCAGTACTTACACCAGACCCGGTGAGCAGTTCTTC
NA	TRBJ1-5	TRBV12-3/TRBV12-4	many	CASSLLGDQPQHF	TGTGCCAGCAGTTTACTGGGGGATCAGCCCCAGCATTTT
NA	TRBJ1-1	TRBV5-6	many	CASSLYTEAFF	TGTGCCAGCAGCCTCTACACTGAAGCTTTCTTT
TRBD2	TRBJ2-3	TRBV24-1	many	CATSVRLAGDLTDTQYF	TGTGCCACCAGTGTACGGTTGGCGGGGGACCTCACAGATACGCAGTATTTT
NA	TRBJ2-7	TRBV15	NA	CATSRGDRNYEQYF	TGTGCCACCAGCAGAGGTGACAGGAACTACGAGCAGTACTTC
NA	TRBJ2-2	TRBV27	many	CASKSLNTGELFF	TGTGCCAGTAAAAGCCTCAACACCGGGGAGCTGTTTTTT
NA	TRBJ1-1	TRBV4-1	many	CASSIAAGMNTEAFF	TGCGCCAGCAGCATTGCGGCAGGTATGAACACTGAAGCTTTCTTT
TRBD2	TRBJ2-7	TRBV20-1	NA	CSAPREGTSGIPSKYEQYF	TGCAGTGCTCCTCGAGAAGGGACTAGCGGGATCCCCTCTAAGTACGAGCAGTACTTC
TRBD2	TRBJ2-7	TRBV6-5	many	CASSWGLALSMSQQYF	TGTGCCAGCAGTTGGGGACTAGCGCTTTCCATGAGCCAGCAGTACTTC
NA	TRBJ2-2	TRBV7-3	many	CASSFDSPGELFF	TGTGCCAGCAGCTTCGATAGCCCCGGGGAGCTGTTTTTT
NA	TRBJ1-2	TRBV10-2	many	CASMLGNYGYTF	TGCGCCAGCATGCTAGGGAACTATGGCTACACCTTC
NA	TRBJ2-7	TRBV20-1	many	CSARDRMEQYF	TGCAGTGCTAGAGATCGCATGGAGCAGTACTTC
NA	TRBJ1-2	TRBV12-3/TRBV12-4	many	CASSPLDSLYNHGYTF	TGTGCCAGCAGCCCCTTGGACAGCTTATATAATCATGGCTACACCTTC
TRBD2	TRBJ2-1	TRBV10-2	many	CASSESRLAHNEQFF	TGCGCCAGCAGTGAGTCGAGACTAGCGCACAATGAGCAGTTCTTC
TRBD1	TRBJ2-5	TRBV20-1	many	CSASDYGQGKNYGETQYF	TGCAGTGCTAGCGATTACGGACAGGGGAAAAACTACGGAGAGACCCAGTACTTC
TRBD2	TRBJ2-1	TRBV10-3	NA	CAISELPGTSGYNEQFF	TGTGCCATCAGTGAGCTACCCGGGACTAGCGGCTACAATGAGCAGTTCTTC
NA	TRBJ1-1	TRBV7-6	many	CASSSDSNTEAFF	TGTGCCAGCAGCTCGGACTCGAACACTGAAGCTTTCTTT